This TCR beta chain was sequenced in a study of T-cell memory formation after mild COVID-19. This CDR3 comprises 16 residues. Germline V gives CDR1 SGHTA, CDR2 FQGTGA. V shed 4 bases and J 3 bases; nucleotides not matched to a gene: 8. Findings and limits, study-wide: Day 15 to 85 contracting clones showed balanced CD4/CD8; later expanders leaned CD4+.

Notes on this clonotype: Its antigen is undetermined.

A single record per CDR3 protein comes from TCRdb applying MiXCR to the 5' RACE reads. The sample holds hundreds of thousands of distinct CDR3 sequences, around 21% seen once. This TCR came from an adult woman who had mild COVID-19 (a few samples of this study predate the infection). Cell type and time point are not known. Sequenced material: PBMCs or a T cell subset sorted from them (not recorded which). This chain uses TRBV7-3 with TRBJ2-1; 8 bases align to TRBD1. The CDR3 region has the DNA TGTGCCAGCAGCTATGCCCAGGGGGCAGACTACAATGAGCAGTTCTTC. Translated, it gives CASSYAQGADYNEQFF.